This T cell receptor beta chain was documented in a study of T-cell reconstitution after alpha-beta-depleted transplantation in children. Regarding the study as a whole: T-cell counts and diversity at one year post-transplant came mainly from newly produced T cells. The study traced high day-60 TCRbeta diversity in some patients to surviving recipient T cells and thymic progenitors. Reportedly, alpha-beta T cells present about two months post-transplant originated from several hundred expanded clones of graft origin.

Using unique molecular identifiers, the investigators prepared the TCRbeta library. TCRdb itself ran the PCR reads through MiXCR, one entry per CDR3 protein. This table has about 1,000,000 distinct CDR3 sequences, roughly 29% appearing once. To note about this clonotype: Its antigen remains unknown.

This CDR3 contains 13 residues. The V end lost 5 bases, the J end lost 3 bases, and 11 bases lay between the germline ends. Material: PBMCs, mostly from graft donor cells, obtained 360 days after TCRalphabeta/CD19-depleted stem cell transplant. This rearrangement joins TRBV12-3 or TRBV12-4 to TRBJ2-7; D gene ambiguous. The clonotype comes from a boy younger than two who had a stem cell transplant for SCID, so the T cells may come from the graft donor. CDR3 sequence: CASSPQPGYEQYF. DNA for the CDR3: TGTGCCAGCAGTCCCCAGCCCGGCTACGAGCAGTACTTC.